This T cell receptor beta chain was recovered during a study of cytomegalovirus exposure and HLA in healthy donors. V was trimmed by 3 bases and J by 2 bases, leaving 8 bases between them. From germline, CDR1 is MGHRA and CDR2 YSYEKL. This CDR3 contains 14 residues. Whole-study findings and limits: CMV antigen specificity was confirmed in vitro for a few CMV-associated chains.

Concerning this clone itself: Antigen specificity is unknown.

The data were produced by immunoSEQ multiplex PCR, yet TCRdb's version contains in-frame clones alone and is incomplete. The sample yields roughly 86,000 clones, almost 97% seen once. Material for sequencing was PBMCs. The source is a man between 18 and 35 years old in good health and CMV-seropositive. The V gene is TRBV4-1, the J gene TRBJ2-1, with a weak D call TRBD1 (6 bases). The CDR3 reads CASSHQGTYNEQFF. The CDR3 region has the DNA TGCGCCAGCAGCCATCAGGGGACCTACAATGAGCAGTTCTTC.